This T cell receptor beta chain was sequenced during a study of blood T cell repertoires in COVID-19 (dated by TCRdb to the early 2020s). Concerning the study at large: Samples covering the acute and convalescent phases of COVID-19 were provided by collaborators in the United States, Italy and Spain. The material from the prospective study consisted of cDNA or gDNA derived from T cells, B-cell-depleted T cells, or PBMCs. Where HLA class I and class II types were available, the types were taken from metadata supplied by the sample provider, not from assay-based typing. A de-identified subject ID, COVID-19 status, age in years and sex were almost always included in the sample metadata. The dataset comprised deeply sampled blood TCRbeta repertoires from subjects exposed to, actively infected with, or recovered from COVID-19. The repertoires were released in a freely available public database meant as a resource for research on the immune response to SARS-CoV-2. The samples were drawn from the first 160 participants of the ongoing ImmuneRACE study and from 950 to 1,500 subjects provided by 6 global collaborators.

TCRbeta CDR3 regions were amplified from genomic DNA by means of the immunoSEQ Assay, a bias-controlled multiplex PCR. The paper's processing steps were these. Within the assay, amplification of reference gene primers was used to estimate how many nucleated cells each sample contained. To quantify the absolute abundance of each unique TCRbeta CDR3 rearrangement, sequence reads were collapsed and filtered. For each sample, productive Simpson clonality was calculated as the square root of Simpson's diversity index over productive rearrangements. Imported from immuneACCESS, the table was reduced by TCRdb to in-frame sequences with V and J called. These copies leave out some clones; in studies compared against another copy, an unresolved V gene accounts for under half, and the cause of the remainder is not known. The V and J calls and clone size are taken from that table; D and trimming were inferred from the DNA. This sample lists 44,000 or so clones; 85% to 90% were detected once. The ten top clones hold roughly 10% of the sample.

Study-wide findings and limitations: The quantity of clinical and demographic metadata differed by source and by participant and was supplied without curation.

The collaborating institutions used their own protocols to collect whole blood in K2EDTA tubes. For TCRbeta analysis, collaborators shipped samples as frozen whole blood, isolated PBMCs, or DNA extracted from either of those sample types. The V end gives up 6 bases and the J end 5 bases, leaving 15 bases in the junction not matched to a gene. Reading the germline V gene gives CDR1 LGHNA and CDR2 YNFKEQ. There are 17 amino acids in the CDR3, from cysteine to phenylalanine inclusive. The DNA shown is the 51-base CDR3, in frame from base 1. Concerning this clone: What this receptor recognizes is not known. Base qualities are not at hand, and no much larger clone is one base apart.

The sequence was collected from a human donor in a cohort sampled during active COVID-19. The material sequenced was peripheral blood. The chain is made from TRBV4-2 and TRBJ2-3; the central 9 bases match TRBD2. The nucleotide sequence reads TGTGCCAGCAGTCGAGCTAGGGTTAGCGGGGGATTAGATACGCAGTATTTT. Translated, this gives CASSRARVSGGLDTQYF.